The 13 T cell receptor beta chains presented below share a single source sample, sequenced in a study of cytomegalovirus exposure and HLA in healthy donors. It was with 60 Vbeta and 13 Jbeta primers that the PCR ran. The assay was immunoSEQ multiplex PCR, and TCRdb's table has in-frame clones only and misses some. Recorded for this sample: approximately 38,000 clones. Sequenced sample: PBMCs. Receptors were obtained from a man between 25 and 39 years old in good health and CMV-seronegative.

The chain carries TRBV18 and TRBJ2-5; 14 positions agree with TRBD2. Germline V gene data show CDR1 as KGHSH and CDR2 as LQKENI. V trimming: 4 bases; J trimming: 1 base; junction bases outside the gene matches: 2. CDR3 size: 16 residues. As DNA, the CDR3 is TGTGCCAGCTCACTCGGGACTAGCGGGGGCCAAGAGACCCAGTACTTC. It is translated as CASSLGTSGGQETQYF.

The chain has TRBV7-2 and TRBJ2-2, with 10 bases that match TRBD2. Trimming at V came to 6 bases and at J to 1 base, leaving 2 bases not matched to a gene. In germline, CDR1 is SGHTA, CDR2 FQGNSA. The CDR3 length is 15 residues. DNA for the CDR3: TGTGCCAGCAGTTGGACTAGCGGGAACACCGGGGAGCTGTTTTTT. Protein sequence: CASSWTSGNTGELFF. Supplemented by reference TRBV7-2 and TRBJ2-2, the full variable domain reads GAGVSQSPSNKVTEKGKDVELRCDPISGHTALYWYRQSLGQGLEFLIYFQGNSAPDKSGLPSDRFSAERTGGSVSTLTIQRTQQEDSAVYLCASSWTSGNTGELFFGEGSRLTVL.

The rearrangement uses TRBV30 and TRBJ2-1; D remains ambiguous. Germline V gene data show CDR1 as GTSNPN and CDR2 as SVGIG (reference sequence). The CDR3 sequence is 12 residues long. Trimming removed 1 base from V and 7 bases from J, with 8 bases in between. The CDR3 spells CAWSGNRNEQFF. The CDR3 DNA follows: TGTGCCTGGAGTGGCAATCGGAATGAGCAGTTCTTC. Based on the CDR3 plus reference TRBV30 and TRBJ2-1, the full variable domain is SQTIHQWPATLVQPVGSPLSLECTVEGTSNPNLYWYRQAAGRGLQLLFYSVGIGQISSEVPQNLSASRPQDRQFILSSKKLLLSDSGFYLCAWSGNRNEQFFGPGTRLTVL.

The chain uses TRBV6-5 and TRBJ2-2; 7 bases line up with TRBD2. J was trimmed by 4 bases and V by 11 bases; bases with no gene match: 13. Germline V lookup: CDR1 MNHEY, CDR2 SVGAGI. The CDR3 contains 15 residues. The chain's CDR3 is CAARGAGAGTGELFF. The CDR3 coding sequence is TGTGCCGCCCGCGGGGCGGGAGCGGGCACCGGGGAGCTGTTTTTT.

V usage is TRBV30 and J usage is TRBJ2-3; D perhaps matches TRBD1 (6 bases). Germline CDR1 and CDR2: GTSNPN and SVGIG (reference sequence). V was pared by 2 bases and J by 5 bases, with 11 bases between. The CDR3 has 13 amino acids. For the CDR3, the DNA is TGTGCCTGGAGTACGACAGGACAAGATACGCAGTATTTT. This gives the protein CAWSTTGQDTQYF.

The J gene is TRBJ2-5, the V gene TRBV7-9; TRBD1 matches 10 bases. CDR3 length: 17 residues. The J segment lost 4 bases and the V segment lost 3 bases, leaving 11 bases of the junction unmatched. From germline, CDR1 is SEHNR and CDR2 FQNEAQ (reference sequence). The CDR3 nucleotides read TGTGCCAGCAGCTTTCCCGGACAGGGGGGAATTGGAGAGACCCAGTACTTC. It encodes CASSFPGQGGIGETQYF.

The chain employs TRBV5-6 and TRBJ1-2, with 9 bases identical to TRBD1. Germline-derived CDR1 and CDR2 are SGHDT and YYEEEE. V trimming: 6 bases; J trimming: 3 bases; junction bases outside the gene matches: 12. The CDR3 contains 16 residues. The CDR3 region has the DNA TGTGCCAGCATCTCGGGACAGGGAAGGTATTACTATGGCTACACCTTC. Protein: CASISGQGRYYYGYTF.

The chain combines TRBV5-4 with TRBJ1-1, with D perhaps matching TRBD1 (5 bases). The CDR3 is 15 amino acids. From germline, CDR1 is SGHNT and CDR2 YYREEE (reference sequence). V lost 6 bases to trimming and J lost 4 bases, with 19 bases between them. This chain's CDR3 is CASNIRTGGTTEAFF. CDR3 sequence (DNA): TGTGCCAGCAACATCCGGACCGGGGGAACCACTGAAGCTTTCTTT.

The CDR3 loop is CASSLVGDQPQHF. The DNA for the CDR3 is TGCGCCAGCAGCCTGGTCGGGGATCAGCCCCAGCATTTT. The rearrangement joins TRBV4-1 to TRBJ1-5; D remains unclear. Trimming left V 4 bases short and J 5 bases short, with 9 bases between. The germline CDR1 and CDR2 sequences are MGHRA and YSYEKL. This CDR3 region has 13 residues.

This rearrangement joins TRBV30 to TRBJ1-5, with unresolved D. Germline V CDR1 and CDR2: GTSNPN, SVGIG (reference sequence). This CDR3 is built from 13 residues. V was clipped by 2 bases and J by 4 bases, with 9 bases between them. The CDR3 DNA reads TGTGCCTGGAGTCCAGTGAAAAATCAGCCCCAGCATTTT. This sequence encodes CAWSPVKNQPQHF.

This rearrangement joins TRBV9 to TRBJ2-1; TRBD2 matches 8 bases. CDR1 and CDR2 from the germline V gene are SGDLS and YYNGEE. J gave up 4 bases and V 0 bases, and 6 bases lay outside the gene matches. The CDR3 is made up of 16 amino acids. CDR3 region: CASSVGGLGTYNEQFF. For the CDR3, the DNA is TGTGCCAGCAGCGTAGGGGGACTAGGGACGTACAATGAGCAGTTCTTC.

The CDR3 nucleotides are TGCAGCGTTGAGGAGGGCCAAGAGACCCAGTACTTC. This encodes CSVEEGQETQYF. This sequence joins TRBV29-1 and TRBJ2-5, with D possibly being TRBD2 (6 bases). Germline assignment: CDR1 SQVTM and CDR2 ANQGSEA. The CDR3 runs to 12 residues. The V end lost 3 bases, the J end lost 1 base, and 6 bases lay between the germline ends.

The rearrangement links TRBV19 to TRBJ1-5; D remains ambiguous. Per the germline V gene, CDR1 is LNHDA and CDR2 is SQIVND (reference sequence). The CDR3 consists of 14 residues. Trimming pared 3 bases from V and 2 bases from J, leaving 8 bases between. This CDR3 reads CASSIWQGNQPQHF. The CDR3 DNA is TGTGCCAGTAGTATTTGGCAGGGCAATCAGCCCCAGCATTTT.